The entry below describes one TCR beta chain. With V trimmed by 3 bases and J by 3 bases, 4 bases remained unmatched. In germline, CDR1 is SGHTA, CDR2 FQGNSA. The CDR3 sequence is 15 residues long. TCRdb used MiXCR to reprocess the RT-PCR reads, holding one entry per CDR3 protein. This sample has about 680,000 distinct CDR3 sequences, with 13% to 15% found just once. The chain recombines TRBV7-2 with TRBJ2-7; 11 positions agree with TRBD2. The receptor's source is a female donor in good health, serving as a healthy control. Sample: memory CD4+ T cells from blood. CDR3 sequence reads: CASSFETSGVYEQYF. CDR3 nucleotide sequence: TGTGCCAGCAGCTTTGAGACTAGCGGGGTCTACGAGCAGTACTTC.